This T cell receptor beta chain originates from a study of T cells in Graves' hyperthyroidism and ophthalmopathy. TCR beta CDR3 sequences were amplified from RNA transcripts. RT-PCR in the first round (using the HTBI primer set) targeted the TCR CDR3. TCRdb ran MiXCR on the multiplex PCR reads and lists one entry per CDR3 protein. Of about 380,000 distinct CDR3 sequences listed, roughly 13% are singletons. The germline CDR1 and CDR2 sequences are LGHNA and YNFKEQ. The CDR3 totals 13 residues. The V and J ends lost 2 bases and 8 bases respectively, with 7 bases between them. A note on this clonotype: Its antigen is not known.

On the basis of clinical symptoms, serum thyroxine and TRAb, thyroid ultrasound and orbital computed tomography, diagnoses were made. Study-wide points: Blood also contained most expanded thyroid clonotypes above 0.001.

What was sequenced was blood. The sequence was collected from a man younger than 45 with Graves' hyperthyroidism that later progressed to Graves' ophthalmopathy. This chain joins TRBV4-2 and TRBJ1-6; D unclear. The CDR3 loop is CASSQLEDSPLHF. Written as DNA, the CDR3 is TGTGCCAGCAGCCAACTAGAGGATTCACCCCTCCACTTT.